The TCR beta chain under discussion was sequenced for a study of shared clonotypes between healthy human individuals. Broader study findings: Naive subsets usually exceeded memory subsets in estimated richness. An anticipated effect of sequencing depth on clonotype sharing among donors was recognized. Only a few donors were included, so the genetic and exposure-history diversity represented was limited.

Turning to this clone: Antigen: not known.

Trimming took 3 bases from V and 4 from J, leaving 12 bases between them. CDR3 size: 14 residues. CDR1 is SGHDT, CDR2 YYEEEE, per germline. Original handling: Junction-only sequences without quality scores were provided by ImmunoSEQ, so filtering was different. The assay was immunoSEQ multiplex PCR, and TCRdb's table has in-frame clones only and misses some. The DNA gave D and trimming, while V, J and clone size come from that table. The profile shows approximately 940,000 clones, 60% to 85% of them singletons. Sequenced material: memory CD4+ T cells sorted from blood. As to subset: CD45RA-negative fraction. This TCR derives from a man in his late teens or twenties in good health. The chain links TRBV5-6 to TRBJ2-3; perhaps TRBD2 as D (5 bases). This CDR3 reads CASSSGIGSDTQYF. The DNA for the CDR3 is TGTGCCAGCAGCTCGGGGATCGGGTCAGATACGCAGTATTTT. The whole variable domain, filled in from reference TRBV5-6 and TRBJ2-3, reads DAGVTQSPTHLIKTRGQQVTLRCSPKSGHDTVSWYQQALGQGPQFIFQYYEEEERQRGNFPDRFSGHQFPNYSSELNVNALLLGDSALYLCASSSGIGSDTQYFGPGTRLTVL.